One sample yielded the 13 T cell receptor beta chains listed below, sequenced in a study of beta chain features in type 1 diabetes. Of the isolated RNA, all was reverse transcribed, and so the sequenced material was expressed TCRB transcripts. Assay used: immunoSEQ multiplex PCR; TCRdb lists only in-frame clones, some missing. The sample includes over 700,000 clones, 15% to 20% of them seen just once. The sequencing input was naive CD4+ T cells from blood. These receptors were taken from a woman between 18 and 29 years old in good health.

The chain uses TRBV18 and TRBJ2-1; 8 bases are a match to TRBD2. The germline V gene has CDR1 KGHSH and CDR2 LQKENI. The CDR3 is made up of 16 amino acids. J lost 5 bases, V lost 3 bases, and 9 bases had no gene match. CDR3 loop: CASSPLLAGFDNEQFF. The DNA for the CDR3 is TGTGCCAGCTCACCTTTATTAGCGGGGTTTGACAATGAGCAGTTCTTC.

This sequence joins TRBV6-5 and TRBJ2-7; D is unclear. Germline V gene data show CDR1 as MNHEY and CDR2 as SVGAGI. The CDR3 sequence is 13 residues long. Trimming removed 5 bases from V and 3 bases from J, with 11 bases in between. CDR3 nucleotide sequence: TGTGCCAGCAGTGACCGGCTATACTACGAGCAGTACTTC. It is translated as CASSDRLYYEQYF.

The CDR3 region is CASSLAVPRWDRGIGELFF. The CDR3 bases are TGTGCCAGCAGCTTAGCCGTTCCTCGTTGGGACAGGGGTATCGGGGAGCTGTTTTTT. This chain joins TRBV11-2 and TRBJ2-2, with 10 bases identical to TRBD1. The CDR3 is 19 amino acids. The V gene end was trimmed by 1 base and the J gene end by 7 bases; junction bases not matched to a gene: 15. CDR1 is SGHAT and CDR2 is FQNNGV in the germline V gene. The entire variable domain, with the rest obtained from reference TRBV11-2 and TRBJ2-2, is as follows: EAGVAQSPRYKIIEKRQSVAFWCNPISGHATLYWYQQILGQGPKLLIQFQNNGVVDDSQLPKDRFSAERLKGVDSTLKIQPAKLEDSAVYLCASSLAVPRWDRGIGELFFGEGSRLTVL.

The rearrangement joins TRBV9 to TRBJ1-1; 8 nucleotides match TRBD1. The CDR3 is 15 residues long. J lost 5 bases, V lost 2 bases, and 8 bases had no gene match. Germline V CDR1 and CDR2: SGDLS, YYNGEE. CDR3 nucleotide sequence: TGTGCCAGCAGCGTCTCCACAGGGGGGAAAACTGAAGCTTTCTTT. Amino acid sequence: CASSVSTGGKTEAFF.

The chain's CDR3 is CASSSTGENIQYF. The CDR3 region has the DNA TGTGCCAGCAGCTCGACAGGAGAAAACATTCAGTACTTC. The rearrangement uses TRBV7-2 and TRBJ2-4; D is perhaps TRBD1 (6 bases). V was clipped by 4 bases and J by 5 bases, with 9 bases between them. The germline gives CDR1 SGHTA, CDR2 FQGNSA. This CDR3 has 13 residues.

The chain couples TRBV7-6 to TRBJ2-7; TRBD2 is a possible D gene (5 bases). Looked up from germline, CDR1 is SGHVS and CDR2 is FNYEAQ. The V and J ends lost 0 bases and 9 bases respectively, with 21 bases between them. CDR3 length: 16 residues. The CDR3 nucleotides are TGTGCCAGCAGCTTAGCAAGCGCCACGCAACGTGGGAGGCAGTACTTC. The encoded protein is CASSLASATQRGRQYF.

This clone has only a few counts. The rearrangement links TRBV5-1 to TRBJ2-3; no firm D call. CDR1 is SGHRS and CDR2 is YFSETQ in the germline V gene. The V end lost 1 base, the J end lost 4 bases, and 4 bases lay between the germline ends. The CDR3 covers 12 residues. The CDR3 nucleotides are TGCGCCAGCAGCTTGTCGGCAGATACGCAGTATTTT. Translating it yields CASSLSADTQYF.

This clone was detected a few times. Different DNA sequences within this sample yield the same CDR3. This chain joins TRBV9 and TRBJ1-1; 10 positions match TRBD1. The ends lost 2 bases at V and 0 bases at J; junction bases unmatched: 4. Germline V lookup: CDR1 SGDLS, CDR2 YYNGEE. The CDR3 contains 16 residues. CDR3 sequence (DNA): TGTGCCAGCAGCGTTGGGACAGGGGTGATGAACACTGAAGCTTTCTTT. This translates into CASSVGTGVMNTEAFF.

The chain uses TRBV9 and TRBJ2-6, with D uncertain. CDR1 SGDLS and CDR2 YYNGEE come from the germline V gene. Trimming cost V 1 base and J 0 bases, with 20 bases left between them. The CDR3 length is 20 residues. The CDR3: CASSVNPYAGADSGANVLTF. The DNA for the CDR3 is TGTGCCAGCAGCGTAAATCCGTATGCCGGCGCCGACTCTGGGGCCAACGTCCTGACTTTC.

In its sample, this clone was seen a few times. J is TRBJ2-7 and V is TRBV4-2, with D perhaps matching TRBD1 (6 bases). V shed 0 bases and J shed 3 bases, with 12 bases lying between them. Germline V gene lookup returns CDR1 LGHNA and CDR2 YNFKEQ. The CDR3 spans 15 residues. This chain's CDR3 is CASSQDRVGGYEQYF. Here the CDR3 DNA reads TGTGCCAGCAGCCAAGATCGGGTAGGGGGCTACGAGCAGTACTTC.

The J gene is TRBJ2-1, the V gene TRBV28; D unclear. Per germline, CDR1 MDHEN and CDR2 SYDVKM. CDR3 length: 12 residues. The V end was cut by 6 bases, the J end by 6 bases, with 9 bases between. CDR3 DNA sequence: TGTGCCAGCAGGACGCAGCTCAATGAGCAGTTCTTC. This encodes CASRTQLNEQFF. Drawing the rest from reference TRBV28 and TRBJ2-1, the complete variable domain is DVKVTQSSRYLVKRTGEKVFLECVQDMDHENMFWYRQDPGLGLRLIYFSYDVKMKEKGDIPEGYSVSREKKERFSLILESASTNQTSMYLCASRTQLNEQFFGPGTRLTVL.

The V gene is TRBV28, the J gene TRBJ2-7, with D perhaps matching TRBD1 (6 bases). Trimming left V 6 bases short and J 6 bases short, with 18 bases between. This CDR3 has 14 amino acids. Germline CDR1 MDHEN, CDR2 SYDVKM. The CDR3, as DNA: TGTGCCAGCAGGAAGCAGGGGCCCGGGTTCGAGCAGTACTTC. This translates into CASRKQGPGFEQYF.

This clone was counted a few times. One end of the junction does not line up with germline, which may come from a read error. The J gene is TRBJ2-1, the V gene TRBV28, with 7 nucleotides matching TRBD2. Germline V lookup: CDR1 MDHEN, CDR2 SYDVKM. The CDR3 contains 11 residues. The CDR3 region is CASSQTSSPVF. The CDR3 nucleotides are TGTGCCAGCAGTCAGACTAGCTCTCCGGTCTTC. The full variable domain, completed using reference TRBV28 and TRBJ2-1, is DVKVTQSSRYLVKRTGEKVFLECVQDMDHENMFWYRQDPGLGLRLIYFSYDVKMKEKGDIPEGYSVSREKKERFSLILESASTNQTSMYLCASSQTSSPVFGPGTRLTVL.